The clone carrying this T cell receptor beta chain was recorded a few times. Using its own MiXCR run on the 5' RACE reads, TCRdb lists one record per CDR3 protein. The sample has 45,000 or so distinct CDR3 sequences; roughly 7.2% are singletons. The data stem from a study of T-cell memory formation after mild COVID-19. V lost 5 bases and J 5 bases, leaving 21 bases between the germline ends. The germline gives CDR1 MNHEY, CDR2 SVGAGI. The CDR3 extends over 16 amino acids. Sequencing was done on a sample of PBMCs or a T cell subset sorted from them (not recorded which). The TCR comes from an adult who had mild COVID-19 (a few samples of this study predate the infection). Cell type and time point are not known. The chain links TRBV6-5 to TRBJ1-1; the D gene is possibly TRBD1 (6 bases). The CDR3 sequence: CASSPPGSGASTEAFF. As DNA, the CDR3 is TGTGCCAGCAGTCCCCCGGGTTCGGGGGCAAGTACTGAAGCTTTCTTT.